A selection of T cell receptor beta chains follows, all from one sample in a study of control samples from healthy donors and cancer patients. TCRdb keeps only in-frame clones here, not all; method: immunoSEQ multiplex PCR. The sample holds more than 110,000 clones, around 85% seen once. The sequencing input was blood. These receptor sequences come from a woman in her 30s in good health. The CDR3 runs from the conserved cysteine through the conserved F or W. Fields, in order: CDR3 DNA, CDR3 protein, clone size, V gene, J gene, D gene. The D gene is left open where the match is weak. Size is stated for part of the rows, as once, few or many counts, or as a class when the clone is expanded.

CDR3nt: TGCAGTGCTAGTTTCGGGGTTAGGGAGACCCAGTACTTC
CDR3aa: CSASFGVRETQYF
abundance: once
v_gene: TRBV20-1
j_gene: TRBJ2-5
d_gene: -

CDR3nt: TGTGCCAGCAGCTTGGCAGGGTCTGGGGCCAACGTCCTGACTTTC
CDR3aa: CASSLAGSGANVLTF
abundance: -
v_gene: TRBV7-9
j_gene: TRBJ2-6
d_gene: -

CDR3nt: TGTGCCAGTAGTATTACTCGACTAGCGGGAGCCCAGTACTTC
CDR3aa: CASSITRLAGAQYF
abundance: few
v_gene: TRBV19
j_gene: TRBJ2-7
d_gene: TRBD2

CDR3nt: TGTGCCAGCAGTTTGGTGGACAGGGATGTGAATGAGCAGTTCTTC
CDR3aa: CASSLVDRDVNEQFF
abundance: -
v_gene: TRBV5-6
j_gene: TRBJ2-1
d_gene: TRBD1

CDR3nt: TGCGCCAGCAGCTCACGGGGGGCCTTGAACACTGAAGCTTTCTTT
CDR3aa: CASSSRGALNTEAFF
abundance: once
v_gene: TRBV5-1
j_gene: TRBJ1-1
d_gene: -

CDR3nt: TGTGCCAGCAGTTGGGGACAGGGGACTCTAAGCAATGAGCAGTTCTTC
CDR3aa: CASSWGQGTLSNEQFF
abundance: -
v_gene: TRBV27
j_gene: TRBJ2-1
d_gene: TRBD1

CDR3nt: TGTGCTGACAGGGGAGGTTCACCCCTCCACTTT
CDR3aa: CADRGGSPLHF
abundance: -
v_gene: TRBV30
j_gene: TRBJ1-6
d_gene: TRBD1

CDR3nt: TGCGCCAGCAGCTACGGGACTAGCGGGTCCTACGAGCAGTACTTC
CDR3aa: CASSYGTSGSYEQYF
abundance: -
v_gene: TRBV5-1
j_gene: TRBJ2-7
d_gene: TRBD2

CDR3nt: TGTGCCTGGAGTGTGGGGGCTCTGTGGGGAAACACCATATATTTT
CDR3aa: CAWSVGALWGNTIYF
abundance: -
v_gene: TRBV30
j_gene: TRBJ1-3
d_gene: -

CDR3nt: TGTGCCACCAGCAGAGATATCATTAGCGGGAGCTCCCACAATGAGCAGTTCTTC
CDR3aa: CATSRDIISGSSHNEQFF
abundance: few
v_gene: TRBV15
j_gene: TRBJ2-1
d_gene: TRBD2

CDR3nt: TGTGCCAGCTCACCACCGGCCAACCAAGAGACCCAGTACTTC
CDR3aa: CASSPPANQETQYF
abundance: once
v_gene: TRBV18
j_gene: TRBJ2-5
d_gene: -

CDR3nt: TGTGCCTGGAGCCCTATCTCCCCGGGCGAGCAGTACTTC
CDR3aa: CAWSPISPGEQYF
abundance: -
v_gene: TRBV30
j_gene: TRBJ2-7
d_gene: -

CDR3nt: TGTGCCAGCAGTTCCCGGGACACCCCGAACACCGGGGAGCTGTTTTTT
CDR3aa: CASSSRDTPNTGELFF
abundance: -
v_gene: TRBV27
j_gene: TRBJ2-2
d_gene: -

CDR3nt: TGTGCCAGCAGTGAAATCTCGAAGGGGTCAGAGACCCAGTACTTC
CDR3aa: CASSEISKGSETQYF
abundance: -
v_gene: TRBV2
j_gene: TRBJ2-5
d_gene: -

CDR3nt: TGTGCCAGCTCACCACCAGCCAACTACAATGAGCAGTTCTTC
CDR3aa: CASSPPANYNEQFF
abundance: -
v_gene: TRBV18
j_gene: TRBJ2-1
d_gene: -

CDR3nt: TGTGCCAGCAGTTTGAGTGGGACATGGGTGGGCGAGCAGTACTTC
CDR3aa: CASSLSGTWVGEQYF
abundance: -
v_gene: TRBV27
j_gene: TRBJ2-7
d_gene: -

CDR3nt: TGTGCCAGCAGCCCAACCCCCGGAGACACTGAAGCTTTCTTT
CDR3aa: CASSPTPGDTEAFF
abundance: once
v_gene: TRBV3-1/TRBV3-2
j_gene: TRBJ1-1
d_gene: -

CDR3nt: TGTGCCAGCAACACCGGACTAGCGGGAAACAATGAGCAGTTCTTC
CDR3aa: CASNTGLAGNNEQFF
abundance: -
v_gene: TRBV9
j_gene: TRBJ2-1
d_gene: TRBD2

CDR3nt: TGTGCCTGGACCTTAGGCCAAATCTCTGGAAACACCATATATTTT
CDR3aa: CAWTLGQISGNTIYF
abundance: -
v_gene: TRBV30
j_gene: TRBJ1-3
d_gene: -

CDR3nt: TGTGCCAGCAGCTTAAATGCAGGGACTAATGAAAAACTGTTTTTT
CDR3aa: CASSLNAGTNEKLFF
abundance: -
v_gene: TRBV7-3
j_gene: TRBJ1-4
d_gene: -

CDR3nt: TGTGCCAGTAGTATAGGCCGGGGAGCGGACACTGAAGCTTTCTTT
CDR3aa: CASSIGRGADTEAFF
abundance: -
v_gene: TRBV19
j_gene: TRBJ1-1
d_gene: -

CDR3nt: TGTGCCAGCAGTTACCGGGACACCACTGAAGCTTTCTTT
CDR3aa: CASSYRDTTEAFF
abundance: -
v_gene: TRBV27
j_gene: TRBJ1-1
d_gene: -

CDR3nt: TGTGCCAGCAGCCCAGACTATAATTCACCCCTCCACTTT
CDR3aa: CASSPDYNSPLHF
abundance: -
v_gene: TRBV5-4
j_gene: TRBJ1-6
d_gene: -

CDR3nt: TGTGCCAGCAGCCTAGGGACAGCGAGCAATCAGCCCCAGCATTTT
CDR3aa: CASSLGTASNQPQHF
abundance: -
v_gene: TRBV3-1/TRBV3-2
j_gene: TRBJ1-5
d_gene: TRBD1

CDR3nt: TGTGCCAGCAGCCAAGCTGTTACTGAAGCTTTCTTT
CDR3aa: CASSQAVTEAFF
abundance: -
v_gene: TRBV14
j_gene: TRBJ1-1
d_gene: -

CDR3nt: TGCAGCGTAGACAGGGATGACTATGGCTACACCTTC
CDR3aa: CSVDRDDYGYTF
abundance: -
v_gene: TRBV29-1
j_gene: TRBJ1-2
d_gene: TRBD1

CDR3nt: TGTGCCAGCAGCCAAGGAGCAGGGGGTGGTGAGCAGTTCTTC
CDR3aa: CASSQGAGGGEQFF
abundance: -
v_gene: TRBV4-2
j_gene: TRBJ2-1
d_gene: TRBD1

CDR3nt: TGTGCCAGCAGTGAGGTCCAGGGGCCAAATTCACCCCTCCACTTT
CDR3aa: CASSEVQGPNSPLHF
abundance: -
v_gene: TRBV6-1
j_gene: TRBJ1-6
d_gene: -

CDR3nt: TGTGCCAGCAGCCGGACCGGGACAGGGGAGTATTTT
CDR3aa: CASSRTGTGEYF
abundance: once
v_gene: TRBV3-1/TRBV3-2
j_gene: TRBJ2-3
d_gene: TRBD1

CDR3nt: TGCAGTGCCAGACCCTTACACCAGTTCTTC
CDR3aa: CSARPLHQFF
abundance: -
v_gene: TRBV20-1
j_gene: TRBJ2-1
d_gene: -

CDR3nt: TGCAGTGCTAGTCTTAGCGGGAGAAAGTACGAGCAGTACTTC
CDR3aa: CSASLSGRKYEQYF
abundance: -
v_gene: TRBV20-1
j_gene: TRBJ2-7
d_gene: TRBD2

CDR3nt: TGTGCCAGCAGTTTTCGGCCGGAGTATGGCTACACCTTC
CDR3aa: CASSFRPEYGYTF
abundance: -
v_gene: TRBV12-3/TRBV12-4
j_gene: TRBJ1-2
d_gene: -

CDR3nt: TGTGCCAGCAGTCTTAGGACGGGGAACTATGGCTACACCTTC
CDR3aa: CASSLRTGNYGYTF
abundance: once
v_gene: TRBV2
j_gene: TRBJ1-2
d_gene: -

CDR3nt: TGTGCCAGCAGCCTGACAGAGAACACCGGGGAGCTGTTTTTT
CDR3aa: CASSLTENTGELFF
abundance: few
v_gene: TRBV7-9
j_gene: TRBJ2-2
d_gene: -

CDR3nt: TGTGCCAGCAGCCAAGAGAGGCTAGCGGGCATATCAGGCGAGCAGTACTTC
CDR3aa: CASSQERLAGISGEQYF
abundance: -
v_gene: TRBV3-1/TRBV3-2
j_gene: TRBJ2-7
d_gene: TRBD2

CDR3nt: TGTGCCAGCAGTGAAGAAGGGCCAGCAACTAATGAAAAACTGTTTTTT
CDR3aa: CASSEEGPATNEKLFF
abundance: -
v_gene: TRBV2
j_gene: TRBJ1-4
d_gene: -

CDR3nt: TGTGCCAGCAGCCAGGGGACTAGTTACGAGCAGTACTTC
CDR3aa: CASSQGTSYEQYF
abundance: -
v_gene: TRBV4-2
j_gene: TRBJ2-7
d_gene: TRBD2